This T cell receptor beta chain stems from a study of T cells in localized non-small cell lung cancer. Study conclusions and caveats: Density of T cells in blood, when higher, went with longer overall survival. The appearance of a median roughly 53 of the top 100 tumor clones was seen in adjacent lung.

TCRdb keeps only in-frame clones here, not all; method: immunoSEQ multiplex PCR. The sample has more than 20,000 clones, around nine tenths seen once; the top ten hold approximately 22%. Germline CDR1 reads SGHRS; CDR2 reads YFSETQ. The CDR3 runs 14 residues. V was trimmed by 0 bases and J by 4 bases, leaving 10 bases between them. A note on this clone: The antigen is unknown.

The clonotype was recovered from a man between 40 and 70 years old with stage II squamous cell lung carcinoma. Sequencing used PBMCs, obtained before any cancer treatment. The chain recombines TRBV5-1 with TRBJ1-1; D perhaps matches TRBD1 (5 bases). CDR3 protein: CASSLAGGFTEAFF. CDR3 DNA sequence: TGCGCCAGCAGCTTGGCCGGGGGATTCACTGAAGCTTTCTTT. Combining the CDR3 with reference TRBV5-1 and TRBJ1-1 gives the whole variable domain KAGVTQTPRYLIKTRGQQVTLSCSPISGHRSVSWYQQTPGQGLQFLFEYFSETQRNKGNFPGRFSGRQFSNSRSEMNVSTLELGDSALYLCASSLAGGFTEAFFGQGTRLTVV.